This is a list of T cell receptor beta chains from one sample in a study of read filtering for tumor transcriptome and immune sequencing. One entry per CDR3 protein results from TCRdb running MiXCR on the reads. This sample has around 50,000 distinct CDR3 sequences, with roughly 20% found just once. The sample consisted of a population of CD138-negative cells sorted from bone marrow. These receptors were obtained from a donor older than 35 with multiple myeloma. Each CDR3 is given with its conserved first and last residue. A D gene is named only where the DNA matches it firmly. Only some rows state a clone size, as once, few, many or a class for expanded clones.

V gene	clone size	D gene	J gene	CDR3 protein	CDR3 DNA
TRBV29-1	.	.	TRBJ2-7	CSAKPGTGTREQYF	TGCAGCGCAAAGCCCGGGACAGGGACTAGGGAGCAGTACTTC
TRBV4-1	many	.	TRBJ1-5	CASSQQTGGHQPQHF	TGCGCCAGCAGCCAACAGACAGGAGGGCATCAGCCCCAGCATTTT
TRBV6-1	.	.	TRBJ2-3	CASSSTVGTDTQYF	TGTGCCAGCTCCTCGACAGTCGGCACAGATACGCAGTATTTT
TRBV7-2	many	TRBD2	TRBJ2-2	CASRPPGLAGAGELFF	TGTGCCAGCAGACCTCCGGGACTAGCGGGCGCCGGGGAGCTGTTTTTT
TRBV28	many	.	TRBJ2-4	CASSPPVSIQYF	TGTGCCAGCAGCCCCCCTGTCAGCATTCAGTACTTC
TRBV24-1	few	TRBD1	TRBJ1-5	CATRHFVFSGTALYSNQPQHF	TGTGCCACCAGACATTTTGTATTCTCCGGGACAGCCTTATATAGCAATCAGCCCCAGCATTTT
TRBV30	few	.	TRBJ1-5	CAWSVGDNQPQHF	TGTGCCTGGAGTGTAGGGGATAATCAGCCCCAGCATTTT
TRBV10-3	.	TRBD2	TRBJ2-3	CAISESLRGLALRRDTQYF	TGTGCCATCAGTGAGTCGTTAAGAGGACTAGCTTTGAGACGGGATACGCAGTATTTT
TRBV7-9	.	TRBD1	TRBJ1-3	CASRSDRAGNTIYF	TGTGCCAGCAGATCCGACAGGGCTGGAAACACCATATATTTT
TRBV24-1	few	.	TRBJ2-5	CATSDLIGDQETQYF	TGTGCCACCAGTGATTTGATAGGAGACCAAGAGACCCAGTACTTC
TRBV2	.	.	TRBJ2-2	CANSDASVDTGELFF	TGTGCCAACAGCGATGCATCGGTTGACACCGGGGAGCTGTTTTTT
TRBV27	few	.	TRBJ2-5	CASSLFGIGETQYF	TGTGCCAGCAGTTTATTTGGAATTGGAGAGACCCAGTACTTC
TRBV28	.	TRBD2	TRBJ2-3	CASSSQPTSGSGDTQYF	TGTGCCAGCAGTTCCCAACCGACTAGCGGGAGCGGAGATACGCAGTATTTT
TRBV7-9	.	.	TRBJ2-1	CASSLATYNEQFF	TGTGCCAGCAGCTTGGCGACTTACAATGAGCAGTTCTTC
TRBV6-1	many	TRBD2	TRBJ2-3	CASRLAGGSSTDTQYF	TGTGCCAGCCGACTAGCGGGGGGTAGTAGCACAGATACGCAGTATTTT
TRBV20-1	many	.	TRBJ1-2	CSARDNTNPANYGYTF	TGCAGTGCTAGAGATAATACCAACCCTGCTAACTATGGCTACACCTTC
TRBV29-1	.	TRBD2	TRBJ2-1	CSVNPSLAGGYDEQFF	TGCAGCGTCAATCCTTCACTAGCGGGAGGATATGATGAGCAGTTCTTC
TRBV27	.	.	TRBJ2-1	CASKGFNEQFF	TGTGCCAGCAAGGGGTTCAATGAGCAGTTCTTC
TRBV10-3	many	TRBD2	TRBJ2-1	CAISESSGNNEQFF	TGTGCCATCAGTGAGTCAAGCGGGAACAATGAGCAGTTCTTC
TRBV29-1	many	.	TRBJ1-1	CSVDWGGNTEAFF	TGCAGCGTTGATTGGGGGGGAAACACTGAAGCTTTCTTT
TRBV5-1	few	TRBD1	TRBJ2-2	CASRSGQATNTGELFF	TGCGCCAGCAGAAGTGGACAGGCTACGAACACCGGGGAGCTGTTTTTT
TRBV7-3	few	.	TRBJ2-1	CASSRQHNEQFF	TGTGCCAGCAGCCGACAGCACAATGAGCAGTTCTTC
TRBV5-1	many	.	TRBJ2-7	CASSFGSPEQYF	TGCGCCAGCAGCTTCGGCAGCCCCGAGCAGTACTTC
TRBV7-9	many	.	TRBJ1-1	CASSQFGNTEAFF	TGTGCCAGCAGCCAATTTGGGAACACTGAAGCTTTCTTT
TRBV11-3	.	.	TRBJ2-3	CASSLAGSRRTDTQYF	TGCGCCAGCAGCTTAGCCGGGTCTAGACGCACAGATACGCAGTATTTT
TRBV7-9	.	TRBD1	TRBJ2-2	CASSPGQDTGELFF	TGTGCCAGCAGCCCGGGACAGGATACCGGGGAGCTGTTTTTT
TRBV7-6	.	.	TRBJ1-3	CASSSVVDRGSGNTIYF	TGTGCCAGCAGCTCCGTCGTAGACCGCGGCTCTGGAAACACCATATATTTT
TRBV6-5	many	.	TRBJ2-1	CASSYPPEQFF	TGTGCCAGCAGTTACCCACCTGAGCAGTTCTTC
TRBV28	few	.	TRBJ2-7	CASTGLSAYEQYF	TGTGCCAGCACTGGACTGTCCGCCTACGAGCAGTACTTC
TRBV4-1	many	.	TRBJ1-2	CASSQADSTINYGYTF	TGCGCCAGCAGCCAAGCAGACAGCACGATTAACTATGGCTACACCTTC
TRBV5-1	many	.	TRBJ2-5	CASSLATGTETQYF	TGCGCCAGCAGCTTGGCTACGGGGACCGAGACCCAGTACTTC
TRBV20-1	.	.	TRBJ2-7	CSASISEQGGSYEQNF	TGCAGTGCTAGCATCTCGGAGCAGGGGGGCTCCTACGAGCAGAACTTC
TRBV2	many	.	TRBJ2-7	CASQGPFYEQYF	TGTGCCAGCCAAGGTCCCTTCTACGAGCAGTACTTC
TRBV5-1	many	TRBD2	TRBJ2-5	CASTPGGGYETQYF	TGCGCCAGCACACCCGGGGGGGGTTACGAGACCCAGTACTTC
TRBV9	.	TRBD1	TRBJ1-4	CASSAGGQGDEKLFF	TGTGCCAGCAGCGCGGGGGGACAGGGTGATGAAAAACTGTTTTTT
TRBV11-3	.	TRBD1	TRBJ2-4	CASSYGTGTNIQYF	TGTGCCAGCAGCTATGGGACAGGCACCAACATTCAGTACTTC
TRBV28	many	TRBD2	TRBJ2-1	CASLRGGAGEQFF	TGTGCCAGCTTACGCGGGGGGGCCGGTGAGCAGTTCTTC
TRBV11-2	many	.	TRBJ1-5	CASGSPNQPQHF	TGTGCCAGCGGCTCCCCGAATCAGCCCCAGCATTTT
TRBV5-1	many	.	TRBJ2-2	CASSLVGGTGELFF	TGCGCCAGCAGCTTGGTAGGGGGGACCGGGGAGCTGTTTTTT
TRBV11-3	many	.	TRBJ1-1	CASSLGRGTEAFF	TGTGCCAGCAGCTTAGGACGGGGCACTGAAGCTTTCTTT
TRBV6-5	many	.	TRBJ2-7	CASSDAGQFSYEQYF	TGTGCCAGCAGTGACGCCGGACAGTTCTCCTACGAGCAGTACTTC
TRBV15	many	TRBD1	TRBJ2-7	CATSTGQALTYEQYF	TGTGCCACCAGCACGGGACAGGCCCTTACCTACGAGCAGTACTTC
TRBV5-1	many	.	TRBJ2-3	CASSSLGPETDTQYF	TGCGCCAGCAGCTCGCTGGGACCGGAGACAGATACGCAGTATTTT
TRBV4-2	many	.	TRBJ1-1	CASSHLHAEAFF	TGTGCCAGCAGCCACCTTCACGCTGAAGCTTTCTTT
TRBV24-1	many	TRBD1	TRBJ2-1	CATSAQQGAYNEQFF	TGTGCCACCAGTGCCCAACAGGGGGCTTACAATGAGCAGTTCTTC